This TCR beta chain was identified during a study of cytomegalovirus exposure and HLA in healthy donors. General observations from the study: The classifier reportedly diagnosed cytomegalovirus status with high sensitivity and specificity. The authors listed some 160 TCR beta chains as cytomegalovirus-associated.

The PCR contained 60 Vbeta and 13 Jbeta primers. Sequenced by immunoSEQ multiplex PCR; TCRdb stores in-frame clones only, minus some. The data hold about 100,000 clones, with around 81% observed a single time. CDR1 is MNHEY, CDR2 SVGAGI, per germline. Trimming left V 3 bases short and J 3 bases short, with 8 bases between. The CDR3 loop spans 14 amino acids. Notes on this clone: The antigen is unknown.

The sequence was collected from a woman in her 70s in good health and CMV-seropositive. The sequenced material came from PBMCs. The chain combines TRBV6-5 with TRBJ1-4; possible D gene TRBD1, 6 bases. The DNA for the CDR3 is TGTGCCAGCAGTTATCAGGGGCCTAATGAAAAACTGTTTTTT. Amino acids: CASSYQGPNEKLFF.